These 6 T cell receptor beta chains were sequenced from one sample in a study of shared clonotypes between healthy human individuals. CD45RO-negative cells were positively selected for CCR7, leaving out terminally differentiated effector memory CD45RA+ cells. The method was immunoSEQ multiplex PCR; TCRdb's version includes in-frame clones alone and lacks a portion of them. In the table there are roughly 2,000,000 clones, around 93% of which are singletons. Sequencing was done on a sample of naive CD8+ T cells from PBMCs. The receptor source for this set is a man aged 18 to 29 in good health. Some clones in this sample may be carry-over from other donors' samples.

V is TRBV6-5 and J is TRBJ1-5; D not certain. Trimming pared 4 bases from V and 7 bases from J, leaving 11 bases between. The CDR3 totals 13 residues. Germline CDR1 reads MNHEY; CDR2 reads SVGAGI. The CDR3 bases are TGTGCCAGCAGTTCCGGAGGAGTCCAGCCCCAGCATTTT. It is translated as CASSSGGVQPQHF.

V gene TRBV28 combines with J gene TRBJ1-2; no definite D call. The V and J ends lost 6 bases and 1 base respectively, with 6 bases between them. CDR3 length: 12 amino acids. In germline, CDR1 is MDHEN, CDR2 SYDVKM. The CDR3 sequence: CASRRDNYGYTF. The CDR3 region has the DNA TGTGCCAGCAGACGGGATAACTATGGCTACACCTTC.

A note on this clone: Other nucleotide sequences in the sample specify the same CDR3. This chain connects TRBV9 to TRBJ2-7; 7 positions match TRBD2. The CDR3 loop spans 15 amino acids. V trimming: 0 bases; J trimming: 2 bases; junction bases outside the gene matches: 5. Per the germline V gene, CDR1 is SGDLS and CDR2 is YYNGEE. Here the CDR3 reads CASSVGLADTYEQYF. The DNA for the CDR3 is TGTGCCAGCAGCGTAGGTCTAGCGGATACCTACGAGCAGTACTTC.

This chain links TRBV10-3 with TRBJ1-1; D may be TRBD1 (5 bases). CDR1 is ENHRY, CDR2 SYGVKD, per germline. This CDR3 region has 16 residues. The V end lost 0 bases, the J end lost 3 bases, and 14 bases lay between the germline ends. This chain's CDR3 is CAISESIGGAYTEAFF. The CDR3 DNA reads TGTGCCATCAGTGAGTCGATCGGGGGAGCATACACTGAAGCTTTCTTT.

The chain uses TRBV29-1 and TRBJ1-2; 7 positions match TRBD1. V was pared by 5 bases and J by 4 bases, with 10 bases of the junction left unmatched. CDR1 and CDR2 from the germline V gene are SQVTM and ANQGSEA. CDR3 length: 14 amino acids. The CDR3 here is CSVFDRESLYGYTF. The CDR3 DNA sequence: TGCAGCGTTTTTGACAGGGAGTCACTCTATGGCTACACCTTC.

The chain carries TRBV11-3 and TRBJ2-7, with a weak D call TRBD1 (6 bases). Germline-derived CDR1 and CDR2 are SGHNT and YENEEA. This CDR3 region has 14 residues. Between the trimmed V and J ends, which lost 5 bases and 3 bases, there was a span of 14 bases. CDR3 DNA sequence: TGTGCCAGCAGCCCCGGGGACAACGACTACGAGCAGTACTTC. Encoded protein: CASSPGDNDYEQYF. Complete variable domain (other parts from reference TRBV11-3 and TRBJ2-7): EAGVVQSPRYKIIEKKQPVAFWCNPISGHNTLYWYLQNLGQGPELLIRYENEEAVDDSQLPKDRFSAERLKGVDSTLKIQPAELGDSAVYLCASSPGDNDYEQYFGPGTRLTVT.